This T cell receptor (beta chain) came from a study of human T cells and chemical hapten exposure. Study context: Read at 6 days, the patch tests placed 0.01% DPC on the upper back. Points from the study as a whole: Each of the donors had alopecia, so their immune responses may not resemble those of healthy people.

This CDR3 has 13 amino acids. Time point indicated: pre-sensitization, week 0. Treatment here: therapeutic diphenylcyclopropenone sensitization with weekly scalp DPC. To note about this clonotype: Antigen specificity is unknown.

It was the library that attached unique molecular identifiers to individual cDNA molecules. TCRdb fed the RACE reads into MiXCR, producing one record per CDR3 protein. The sample shows under 200,000 distinct CDR3 sequences, under 35% of them seen only once. The source of this sequence is a woman aged 25 to 45 with alopecia areata. Some clones in this sample may be carry-over from other donors' samples. The genes are TRBV12-2 and TRBJ1-2; TRBD1 reflects the table's D call only, with no check against the DNA. TRBV12-2 is given as a pseudogene. Here the sequenced sample was whole blood, taken in connection with sensitization to the hapten diphenylcyclopropenone (DPC). CDR3 in amino acids: CASRLGTDYGYTF. The CDR3 DNA reads as TGTGCAAGTCGCCTGGGGACAGACTATGGCTACACCTTC.